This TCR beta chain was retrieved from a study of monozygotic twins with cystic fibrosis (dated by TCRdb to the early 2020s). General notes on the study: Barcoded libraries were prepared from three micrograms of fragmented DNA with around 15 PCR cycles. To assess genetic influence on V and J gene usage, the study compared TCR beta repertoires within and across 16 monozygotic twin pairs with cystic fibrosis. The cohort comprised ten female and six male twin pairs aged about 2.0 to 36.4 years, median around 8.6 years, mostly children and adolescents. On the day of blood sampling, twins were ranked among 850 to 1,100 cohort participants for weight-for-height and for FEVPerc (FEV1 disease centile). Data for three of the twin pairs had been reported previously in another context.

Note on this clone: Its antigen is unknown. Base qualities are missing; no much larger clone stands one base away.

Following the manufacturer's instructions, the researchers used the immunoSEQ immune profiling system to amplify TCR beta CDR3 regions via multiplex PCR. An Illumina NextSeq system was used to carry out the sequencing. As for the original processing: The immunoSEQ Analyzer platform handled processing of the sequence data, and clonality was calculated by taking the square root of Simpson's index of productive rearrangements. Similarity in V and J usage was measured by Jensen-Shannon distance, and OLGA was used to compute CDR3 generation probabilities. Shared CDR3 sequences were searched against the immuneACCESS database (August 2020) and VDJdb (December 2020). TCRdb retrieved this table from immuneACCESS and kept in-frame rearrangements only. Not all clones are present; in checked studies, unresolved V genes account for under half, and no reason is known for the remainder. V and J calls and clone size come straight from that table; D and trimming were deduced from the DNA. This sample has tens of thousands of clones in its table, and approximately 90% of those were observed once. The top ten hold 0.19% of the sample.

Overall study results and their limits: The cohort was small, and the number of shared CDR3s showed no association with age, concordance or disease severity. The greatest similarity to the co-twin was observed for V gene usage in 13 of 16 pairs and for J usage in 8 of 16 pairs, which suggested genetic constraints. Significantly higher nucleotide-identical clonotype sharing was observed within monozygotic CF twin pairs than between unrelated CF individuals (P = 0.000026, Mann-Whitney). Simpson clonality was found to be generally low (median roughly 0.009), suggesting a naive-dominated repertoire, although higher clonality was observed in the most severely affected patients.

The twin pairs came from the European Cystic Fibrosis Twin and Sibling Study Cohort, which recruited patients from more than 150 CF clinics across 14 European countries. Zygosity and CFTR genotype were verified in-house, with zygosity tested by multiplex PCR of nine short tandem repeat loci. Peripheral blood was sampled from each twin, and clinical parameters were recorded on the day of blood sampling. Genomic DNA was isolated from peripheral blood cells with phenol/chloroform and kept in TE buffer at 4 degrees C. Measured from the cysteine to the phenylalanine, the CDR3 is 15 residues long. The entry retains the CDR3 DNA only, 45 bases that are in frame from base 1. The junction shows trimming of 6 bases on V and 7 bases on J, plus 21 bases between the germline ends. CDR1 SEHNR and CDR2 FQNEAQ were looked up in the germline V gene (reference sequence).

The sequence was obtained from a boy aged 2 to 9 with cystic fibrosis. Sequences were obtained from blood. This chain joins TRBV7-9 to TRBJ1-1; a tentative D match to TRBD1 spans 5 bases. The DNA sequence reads TGTGCCAGCAGATCACTCGAAACAGGCAAAGGTGAAGCTTTCTTT. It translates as CASRSLETGKGEAFF.